This record concerns one T cell receptor (beta chain) sequence. CDR1 is MNHEY and CDR2 is SMNVEV in the germline V gene (reference sequence). V shed 7 bases and J shed 1 base, with 12 bases lying between them. The CDR3 is 14 amino acids. Sequencing was performed with immunoSEQ multiplex PCR; in TCRdb, only in-frame clones are kept and a portion is missing. The table includes about 160,000 clones, under 95% detected once. This sample stems from a study of T cell responses to AZD1222 COVID-19 vaccine. The gene calls are TRBV27 and TRBJ2-3; D is tentatively TRBD1 or TRBD2 (5 bases each). The material sequenced was peripheral blood, taken 28 days after the second AZD1222 dose. The receptor was derived from an adult who received the AZD1222 COVID-19 vaccine. Written as DNA, the CDR3 is TGTGCCAGCATCGGGACCGCCGGCACAGATACGCAGTATTTT. This encodes CASIGTAGTDTQYF.